The 24 T cell receptor beta chains presented below share a single source sample, sequenced in a study of molecular identifiers for immune sequencing clone quantification. TCRdb called the PCR reads again in MiXCR, with one record for every CDR3 protein. The repertoire holds over 70,000 distinct CDR3 sequences, with about 23% as singletons. Sequencing was carried out using naive CD8+ T cells from blood, with Jurkat cell RNA spiked in. Subset: FACS-sorted CD8+CD4-CCR7+CD45RA+ naive T cells. These receptors all stem from a human donor in good health. Some libraries in this study had Jurkat cell RNA spiked in.

This clonotype was found a few times. The chain combines TRBV7-9 with TRBJ2-7; no definite D call. V dropped 1 base and J dropped 0 bases, with 10 bases sitting between them. The CDR3 extends over 15 amino acids. The V gene's germline CDR1 is SEHNR and CDR2 FQNEAQ (reference sequence). The CDR3 protein is CASSLDGPSSYEQYF. CDR3 bases: TGTGCCAGCAGCTTAGACGGGCCGAGCTCCTACGAGCAGTACTTC.

This clonotype was found a few times. The chain uses TRBV4-1 and TRBJ2-5; D ambiguous. V lost 4 bases to trimming and J lost 0 bases, with 12 bases between them. CDR1 and CDR2 (germline): MGHRA, YSYEKL. The CDR3 sequence is 15 residues long. The CDR3 spells CASSLLMGNQETQYF. CDR3 bases: TGCGCCAGCAGCCTCCTGATGGGTAACCAAGAGACCCAGTACTTC.

This chain links TRBV24-1 with TRBJ2-1, with TRBD2 matching over 11 bases. Trimming cost V 3 bases and J 4 bases; bases outside gene matches: 4. The CDR3 contains 16 residues. Per germline, CDR1 KGHDR and CDR2 SFDVKD. CDR3 loop: CATSDKTSGAYNEQFF. The CDR3 bases are TGTGCCACCAGTGATAAGACTAGCGGGGCTTACAATGAGCAGTTCTTC.

This clonotype occurred a few times. The rearrangement links TRBV20-1 to TRBJ2-7, with TRBD1 matching 7 bases. The J segment lost 4 bases and the V segment lost 3 bases, leaving 21 bases of the junction unmatched. Germline V gives CDR1 DFQATT, CDR2 SNEGSKA (reference sequence). The CDR3 is 18 residues long. The CDR3 DNA reads as TGCAGTGCTAGGGGTGTTGGGACAGCCGGAAGTCTAGTTTACGAGCAGTACTTC. Its translation: CSARGVGTAGSLVYEQYF.

A few counts support this clonotype. The chain links TRBV12-5 to TRBJ2-2; perhaps TRBD1 as D (6 bases). V shed 1 base and J shed 4 bases, with 13 bases lying between them. The CDR3 length is 16 residues. Per the germline V gene, CDR1 is LGHNT and CDR2 is FRNRAP. DNA of the CDR3: TGTGCTAGTGGTTTGGAACAGGGAAGGAGCACCGGGGAGCTGTTTTTT. This sequence encodes CASGLEQGRSTGELFF.

This clonotype was found a few times. The chain links TRBV12-3 or TRBV12-4 to TRBJ2-5; D uncertain. Trimming shortened V by 8 bases and J by 3 bases, and 16 bases separated the two germline ends. The CDR3 loop spans 14 amino acids. The CDR3 region has the DNA TGTGCCAGCGCGATAAGGGAAGAGAAAGAGACCCAGTACTTC. As protein: CASAIREEKETQYF.

Remarks on this clonotype: Mismatch with germline at one junction end may stem from a read error. This chain links TRBV29-1 with TRBJ2-7; D is perhaps TRBD2 (5 bases). Per the germline V gene, CDR1 is SQVTM and CDR2 is ANQGSEA. This CDR3 is 14 amino acids long. CDR3 sequence: CSVEEEASSYAQYF. For the CDR3, the DNA is TGCAGCGTTGAAGAGGAGGCTAGCTCCTACGCGCAGTACTTC.

Notes on this clonotype: A much larger clone is a single base away; this may be a read error. The rearrangement uses TRBV9 and TRBJ2-7; D gene ambiguous. Germline V gene lookup returns CDR1 SGDLS and CDR2 YYNGEE. CDR3 length: 13 residues. V lost 3 bases, J lost 6 bases, and 13 bases lay in between. CDR3 residues: CASSENSWGEQYF. The CDR3 nucleotides read TGTGCCAGCAGCGAGAATAGCTGGGGCGAGCAGTACTTC.

This sequence joins TRBV4-1 and TRBJ2-7, with D possibly being TRBD1 (5 bases). The V end was cut by 4 bases, the J end by 3 bases, with 16 bases between. The CDR3 spans 15 residues. The germline V gene encodes CDR1 MGHRA and CDR2 YSYEKL. The CDR3 nucleotides read TGCGCCAGCAGCCTAGAGTACCAGGGCTTCTACGAGCAGTACTTC. As protein: CASSLEYQGFYEQYF.

In this sample, this clonotype turned up a few times. J is TRBJ1-5 and V is TRBV4-1; D is unclear. This CDR3 contains 15 residues. Trimming stripped 4 bases from V and 11 bases from J, with 21 bases between. Germline values: CDR1 MGHRA, CDR2 YSYEKL. The CDR3 here is CASSLMRSPGVAQHF. In DNA form, the CDR3 reads TGCGCCAGCAGCCTTATGCGGTCTCCCGGGGTGGCCCAGCATTTT.

This clonotype was found many times. The chain employs TRBV12-3 or TRBV12-4 and TRBJ2-3; D not resolved. The CDR3 covers 13 residues. The V gene lost 5 bases and the J gene lost 3 bases, with 9 bases spanning the gap. The CDR3 DNA follows: TGTGCCAGCAGTCTCGACCAGACAGATACGCAGTATTTT. Residues: CASSLDQTDTQYF.

CDR3: CASSLAGPALSTYEQYF. In nucleotides, the CDR3 is TGTGCCAGCAGCTTAGCTGGGCCGGCACTCAGCACCTACGAGCAGTACTTC. The chain recombines TRBV11-2 with TRBJ2-7; D remains unclear. There are 17 residues in the CDR3. Germline V gene lookup returns CDR1 SGHAT and CDR2 FQNNGV. Trimming took 1 base from V and 2 from J, leaving 18 bases between them.

Ten or more counts support this clonotype. The chain joins TRBV7-2 to TRBJ2-1; 11 bases map to TRBD2. Germline assignment: CDR1 SGHTA and CDR2 FQGNSA. V gave up 3 bases and J gave up 7 bases; unmatched junction bases: 8. This CDR3 is built from 16 residues. This chain's CDR3 is CASSFTSGGPRNEQFF. For the CDR3, the DNA is TGTGCCAGCAGCTTTACTAGCGGGGGCCCTCGGAATGAGCAGTTCTTC. Supplemented by reference TRBV7-2 and TRBJ2-1, the full variable domain reads GAGVSQSPSNKVTEKGKDVELRCDPISGHTALYWYRQSLGQGLEFLIYFQGNSAPDKSGLPSDRFSAERTGGSVSTLTIQRTQQEDSAVYLCASSFTSGGPRNEQFFGPGTRLTVL.

Concerning this clonotype: One junction end disagrees with the germline gene, perhaps due to a read error. In DNA form, the CDR3 reads TGTGCCAGCAGCTTAGATGGGGACCCCTACAGAGCCACCGTCCTGACTTTC. Translating gives CASSLDGDPYRATVLTF. The gene calls are TRBV7-6 and TRBJ2-6; D might be TRBD1 or TRBD2, each matching 5 bases. CDR1 is SGHVS and CDR2 is FNYEAQ in the germline V gene. The CDR3 is 17 amino acids. The full variable domain, rest sourced from reference TRBV7-6 and TRBJ2-6, is GAGVSQSPRYKVTKRGQDVALRCDPISGHVSLYWYRQALGQGPEFLTYFNYEAQQDKSGLPNDRFSAERPEGSISTLTIQRTEQRDSAMYRCASSLDGDPYRATVLTFGAGSRLTVL.

This clonotype was recorded a few times. The chain employs TRBV28 and TRBJ2-5; 7 nucleotides match TRBD1. The length of the CDR3 is 16 residues. V dropped 5 bases and J dropped 2; count of bases not matched to a gene: 11. Germline CDR1 and CDR2: MDHEN and SYDVKM. Here the CDR3 DNA reads TGTGCCAGCAGTACTACCCGGGACAGCTTGCAAGAGACCCAGTACTTC. This codes for CASSTTRDSLQETQYF.

This clonotype was observed a few times. The gene calls are TRBV27 and TRBJ2-7; 8 bases fit TRBD1. CDR3 length equals 14 residues. Germline trimming cut 6 bases from V and 7 bases from J; bases unmatched to any gene: 11. CDR1 and CDR2 (germline): MNHEY, SMNVEV (reference sequence). The CDR3 bases are TGTGCCAGCAGAGTCGGACAGGGCCCTAAAGAGCAGTACTTC. Translated: CASRVGQGPKEQYF.

The chain has TRBV3-1 and TRBJ2-3; 7 bases are shared with TRBD1. Germline trimming cut 0 bases from V and 1 base from J; bases unmatched to any gene: 7. The CDR3 sequence is 17 residues long. From germline, CDR1 is LGHDT and CDR2 YNNKEL (reference sequence). The CDR3 sequence: CASSQDFIGTGTDTQYF. CDR3 coding DNA: TGTGCCAGCAGCCAAGATTTTATAGGGACAGGCACAGATACGCAGTATTTT.

The rearrangement links TRBV11-2 to TRBJ1-1, with no clear D. Germline V gene data show CDR1 as SGHAT and CDR2 as FQNNGV. Trimming left V 1 base short and J 3 bases short, with 9 bases between. This CDR3 has 14 residues. CDR3 residues: CASSLVSSYTEAFF. The CDR3 region has the DNA TGTGCCAGCAGCTTAGTATCCTCTTACACTGAAGCTTTCTTT.

This clonotype occurred a few times. This chain connects TRBV18 to TRBJ2-7, with TRBD2 matching over 11 bases. The junction had 6 bases not matched to a gene; V was cut back by 1 base and J by 4 bases. Germline-derived CDR1 and CDR2 are KGHSH and LQKENI. This CDR3 spans 16 amino acids. The CDR3 DNA is TGTGCCAGCTCACCACTTTCGTCTAGCGGGGGGTACGAGCAGTACTTC. Amino acid sequence: CASSPLSSSGGYEQYF. Full variable domain (rest looked up from reference TRBV18 and TRBJ2-7): NAGVMQNPRHLVRRRGQEARLRCSPMKGHSHVYWYRQLPEEGLKFMVYLQKENIIDESGMPKERFSAEFPKEGPSILRIQQVVRGDSAAYFCASSPLSSSGGYEQYFGPGTRLTVT.

On this clonotype itself: It may be a read error: a sequence one base away is much more abundant. V is TRBV7-9 and J is TRBJ2-3; D remains ambiguous. V was clipped by 3 bases and J by 7 bases, with 14 bases between them. Germline assignment: CDR1 SEHNR and CDR2 FQNEAQ (reference sequence). This CDR3 has 14 residues. The CDR3 loop reads CASSFRPGQNTQYF. CDR3 DNA sequence: TGTGCCAGCAGCTTTCGCCCTGGTCAAAATACGCAGTATTTT. Filled out from reference TRBV7-9 and TRBJ2-3, the complete variable domain reads DTGVSQNPRHKITKRGQNVTFRCDPISEHNRLYWYRQTLGQGPEFLTYFQNEAQLEKSRLLSDRFSAERPKGSFSTLEIQRTEQGDSAMYLCASSFRPGQNTQYFGPGTRLTVL.

The gene calls are TRBV5-1 and TRBJ1-1; D is uncertain. In germline, CDR1 is SGHRS, CDR2 YFSETQ. This CDR3 spans 15 amino acids. Trimming left V 2 bases short and J 1 base short, with 12 bases between. The chain's CDR3 is CASSFEAPTNTEAFF. In nucleotides, the CDR3 is TGCGCCAGCAGCTTCGAGGCCCCAACGAACACTGAAGCTTTCTTT.

This clonotype has just a few counts. The V call is TRBV7-2, the J call TRBJ1-6; D is ambiguous. The V gene's germline CDR1 is SGHTA and CDR2 FQGNSA. V was cut by 1 base and J by 1 base, with 8 bases left in between. This CDR3 has 16 amino acids. CDR3 region: CASSLVVGSYNSPLHF. The CDR3 region has the DNA TGTGCCAGCAGCTTAGTTGTAGGATCCTATAATTCACCCCTCCACTTT.

The V gene is TRBV14, the J gene TRBJ2-3, with TRBD2 matching 8 bases. V shed 0 bases, J shed 2 bases, and the junction held 7 bases outside the gene matches. Germline V gives CDR1 SGHDN, CDR2 FVKESK. The length of the CDR3 is 17 residues. CDR3 protein: CASSQDLVTSVTDTQYF. DNA of the CDR3: TGTGCCAGCAGCCAAGATCTGGTGACTAGCGTCACAGATACGCAGTATTTT. The full variable domain, with the rest looked up from reference TRBV14 and TRBJ2-3, is EAGVTQFPSHSVIEKGQTVTLRCDPISGHDNLYWYRRVMGKEIKFLLHFVKESKQDESGMPNNRFLAERTGGTYSTLKVQPAELEDSGVYFCASSQDLVTSVTDTQYFGPGTRLTVL.

The CDR3 region is CAIQTGGGEPQYF. The DNA for the CDR3 is TGTGCCATCCAGACAGGGGGCGGGGAGCCCCAGTACTTC. The genes are TRBV6-6 and TRBJ2-5; 10 bases align to TRBD1. Trimming at V came to 10 bases and at J to 9 bases, leaving 11 bases not matched to a gene. Germline V gene data show CDR1 as MNHNY and CDR2 as SVGAGI (reference sequence). The CDR3 loop spans 13 amino acids.